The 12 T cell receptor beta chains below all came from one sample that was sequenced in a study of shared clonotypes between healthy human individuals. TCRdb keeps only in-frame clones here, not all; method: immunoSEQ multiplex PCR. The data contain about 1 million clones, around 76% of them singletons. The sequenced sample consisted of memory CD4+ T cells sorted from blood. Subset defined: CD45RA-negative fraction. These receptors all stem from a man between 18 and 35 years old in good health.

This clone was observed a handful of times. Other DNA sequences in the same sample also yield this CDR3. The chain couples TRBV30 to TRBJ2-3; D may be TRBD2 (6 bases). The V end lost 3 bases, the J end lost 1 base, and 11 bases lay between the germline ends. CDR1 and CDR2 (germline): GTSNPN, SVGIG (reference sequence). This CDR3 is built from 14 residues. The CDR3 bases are TGTGCCTGGAGAAGGACGGGAGGCACAGATACGCAGTATTTT. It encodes CAWRRTGGTDTQYF.

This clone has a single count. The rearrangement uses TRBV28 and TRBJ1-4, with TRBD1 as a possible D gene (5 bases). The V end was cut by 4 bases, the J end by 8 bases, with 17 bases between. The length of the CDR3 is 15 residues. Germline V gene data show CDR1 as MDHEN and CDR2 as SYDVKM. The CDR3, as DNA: TGTGCCAGCAGTTCGGGGGGTGTTGAATGGGAAAAACTGTTTTTT. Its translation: CASSSGGVEWEKLFF.

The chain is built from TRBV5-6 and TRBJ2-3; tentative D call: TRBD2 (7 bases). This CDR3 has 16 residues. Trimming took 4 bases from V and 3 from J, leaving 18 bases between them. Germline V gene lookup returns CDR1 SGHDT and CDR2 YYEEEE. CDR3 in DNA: TGTGCCAGCAGCCGAGATACGGGGGGCGGGACAGATACGCAGTATTTT. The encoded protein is CASSRDTGGGTDTQYF.

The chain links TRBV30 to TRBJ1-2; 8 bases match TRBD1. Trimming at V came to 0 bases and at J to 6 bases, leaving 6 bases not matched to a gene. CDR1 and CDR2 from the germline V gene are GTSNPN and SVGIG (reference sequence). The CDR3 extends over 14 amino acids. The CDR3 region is CAWSVSTGGHGYTF. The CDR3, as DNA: TGTGCCTGGAGTGTGAGTACAGGGGGACATGGCTACACCTTC.

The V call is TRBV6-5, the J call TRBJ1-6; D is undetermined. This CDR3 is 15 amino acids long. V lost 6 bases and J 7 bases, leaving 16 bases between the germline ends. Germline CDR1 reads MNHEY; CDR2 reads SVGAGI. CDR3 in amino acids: CASRIGRSSNSPLHF. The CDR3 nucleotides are TGTGCCAGCAGAATAGGACGTTCTAGCAATTCACCCCTCCACTTT.

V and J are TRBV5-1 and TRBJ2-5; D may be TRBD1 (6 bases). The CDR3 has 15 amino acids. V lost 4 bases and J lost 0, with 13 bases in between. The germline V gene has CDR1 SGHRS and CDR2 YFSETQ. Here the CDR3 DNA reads TGCGCCAGCAGCCAGACCCAGGGGAACCAAGAGACCCAGTACTTC. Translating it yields CASSQTQGNQETQYF.

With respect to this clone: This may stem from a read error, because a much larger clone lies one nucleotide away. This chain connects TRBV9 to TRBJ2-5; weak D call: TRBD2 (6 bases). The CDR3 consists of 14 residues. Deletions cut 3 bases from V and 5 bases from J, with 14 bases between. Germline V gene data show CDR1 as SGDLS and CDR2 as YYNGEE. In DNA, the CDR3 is TGTGCCAGCAGCGCGGGCCCTGGGGGGGAGACCCAGTACTTC. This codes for CASSAGPGGETQYF.

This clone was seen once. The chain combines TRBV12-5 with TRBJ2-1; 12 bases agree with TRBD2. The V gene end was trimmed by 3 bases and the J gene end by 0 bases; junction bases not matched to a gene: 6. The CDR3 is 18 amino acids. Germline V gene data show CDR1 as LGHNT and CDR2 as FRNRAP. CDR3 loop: CASGLRLAGESSYNEQFF. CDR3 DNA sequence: TGTGCTAGTGGTTTACGACTAGCGGGAGAGAGCTCCTACAATGAGCAGTTCTTC.

This CDR3 is CASSPPSTGELFF. In DNA form, the CDR3 reads TGTGCCAGCTCACCACCGAGTACCGGGGAGCTGTTTTTT. V usage is TRBV18 and J usage is TRBJ2-2, with D unresolved. V was trimmed by 0 bases and J by 5 bases, leaving 4 bases between them. The CDR3 spans 13 residues. The germline V gene encodes CDR1 KGHSH and CDR2 LQKENI.

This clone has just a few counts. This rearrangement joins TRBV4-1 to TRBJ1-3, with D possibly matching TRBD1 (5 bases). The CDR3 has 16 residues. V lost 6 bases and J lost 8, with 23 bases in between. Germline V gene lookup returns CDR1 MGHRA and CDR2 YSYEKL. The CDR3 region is CASSRPGQGGVDTIYF. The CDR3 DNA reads TGCGCCAGCAGTCGCCCTGGGCAGGGTGGTGTGGACACCATATATTTT.

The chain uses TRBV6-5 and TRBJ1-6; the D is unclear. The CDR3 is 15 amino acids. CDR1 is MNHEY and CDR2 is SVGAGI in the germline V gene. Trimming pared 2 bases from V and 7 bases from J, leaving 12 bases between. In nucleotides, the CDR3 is TGTGCCAGCAGTTACACGACCGGGTCGAATTCACCCCTCCACTTT. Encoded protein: CASSYTTGSNSPLHF.

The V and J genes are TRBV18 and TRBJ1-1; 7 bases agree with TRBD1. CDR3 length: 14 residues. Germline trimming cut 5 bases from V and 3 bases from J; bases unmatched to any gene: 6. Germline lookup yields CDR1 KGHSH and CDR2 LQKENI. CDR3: CASSKQGKDTEAFF. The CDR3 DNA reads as TGTGCCAGCTCAAAACAGGGGAAGGACACTGAAGCTTTCTTT.